This T cell receptor (beta chain) was recorded in a study of naive and memory T cell subsets. Cells stained for CD3, CD4, CD8, CD45RA, CD27 and viability were sorted into four CD45RA/CD27 subsets. As concerns this clonotype: Its cognate antigen is unknown.

Trimming stripped 5 bases from V and 4 bases from J, with 4 bases between. The CDR3 totals 10 residues. Germline values: CDR1 GTSNPN, CDR2 SVGIG (reference sequence). Study-level results: A few larger clonotypes appeared in naive repertoires, especially CD8, possibly memory cells re-expressing CD45RA.

Both TRBC1 and TRBC2 were covered by a beta constant-region primer of two equimolar oligonucleotides. Four rounds of PCR amplified the ligated cDNA using nested alpha and beta constant-region primers plus SP2. Ligation attached a single-stranded oligonucleotide with a 12-nucleotide UMI and the SP2 primer to the cDNA 3' end. TCRdb re-called the UMI-ligation and nested PCR reads with MiXCR, one entry per CDR3 protein. The table has 80,000 or so distinct CDR3 sequences, over 8.5% seen once; the top ten hold 1.2%. The TCR sequence derives from a human donor in good health. The chain carries TRBV30 and TRBJ2-3; D is undetermined. The sample comprised naive CD8+ T cells from blood. The CDR3 DNA reads as TGTGCCTGGGGCGCAGATACGCAGTATTTT. Its translation is CAWGADTQYF. Using reference TRBV30 and TRBJ2-3 for the parts outside the CDR3, the full variable domain is SQTIHQWPATLVQPVGSPLSLECTVEGTSNPNLYWYRQAAGRGLQLLFYSVGIGQISSEVPQNLSASRPQDRQFILSSKKLLLSDSGFYLCAWGADTQYFGPGTRLTVL.